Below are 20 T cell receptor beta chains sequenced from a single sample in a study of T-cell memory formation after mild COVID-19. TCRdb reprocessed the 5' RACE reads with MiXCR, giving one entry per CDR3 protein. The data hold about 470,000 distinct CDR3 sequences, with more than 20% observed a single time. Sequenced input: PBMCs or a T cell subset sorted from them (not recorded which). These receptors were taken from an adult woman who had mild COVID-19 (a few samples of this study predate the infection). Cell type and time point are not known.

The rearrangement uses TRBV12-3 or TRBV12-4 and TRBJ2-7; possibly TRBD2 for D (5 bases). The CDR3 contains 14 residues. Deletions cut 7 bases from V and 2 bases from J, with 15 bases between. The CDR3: CASTRAGVPYEQYF. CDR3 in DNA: TGTGCCAGCACCAGAGCCGGGGTTCCCTACGAGCAGTACTTC.

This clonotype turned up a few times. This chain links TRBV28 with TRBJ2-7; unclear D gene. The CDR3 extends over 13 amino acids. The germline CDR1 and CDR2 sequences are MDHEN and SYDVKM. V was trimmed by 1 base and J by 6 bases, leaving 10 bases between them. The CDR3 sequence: CASSLSAPLEQYF. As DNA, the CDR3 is TGTGCCAGCAGTTTATCGGCACCCCTCGAGCAGTACTTC.

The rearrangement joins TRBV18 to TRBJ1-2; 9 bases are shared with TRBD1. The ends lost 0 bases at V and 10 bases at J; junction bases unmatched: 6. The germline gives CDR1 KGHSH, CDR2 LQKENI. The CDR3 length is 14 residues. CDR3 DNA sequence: TGTGCCAGCTCACCACCGGGACAGGGTAGTGTCTACACCTTC. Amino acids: CASSPPGQGSVYTF. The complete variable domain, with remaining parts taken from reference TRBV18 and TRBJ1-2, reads NAGVMQNPRHLVRRRGQEARLRCSPMKGHSHVYWYRQLPEEGLKFMVYLQKENIIDESGMPKERFSAEFPKEGPSILRIQQVVRGDSAAYFCASSPPGQGSVYTFGSGTRLTVV.

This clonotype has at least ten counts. The CDR3 coding sequence is TGTGCCAGCAGTCAGACTAGCGGGAGGTCGGGAGATACGCAGTATTTT. Encoded protein: CASSQTSGRSGDTQYF. The chain couples TRBV12-3 or TRBV12-4 to TRBJ2-3; 13 nucleotides line up with TRBD2. The length of the CDR3 is 16 residues. The V gene end was trimmed by 5 bases and the J gene end by 5 bases; junction bases not matched to a gene: 7.

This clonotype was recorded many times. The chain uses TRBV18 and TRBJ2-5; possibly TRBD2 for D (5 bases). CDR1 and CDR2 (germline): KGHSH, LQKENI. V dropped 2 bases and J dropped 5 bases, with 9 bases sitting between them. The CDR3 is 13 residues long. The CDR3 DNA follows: TGTGCCAGCTCACCAAGGCGGGCTGAGACCCAGTACTTC. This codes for CASSPRRAETQYF.

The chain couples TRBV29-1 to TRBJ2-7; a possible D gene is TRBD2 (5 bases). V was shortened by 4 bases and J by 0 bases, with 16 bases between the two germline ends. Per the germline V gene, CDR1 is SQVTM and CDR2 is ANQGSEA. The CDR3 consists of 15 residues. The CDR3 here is CSVGAGRLGSYEQYF. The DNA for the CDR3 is TGCAGCGTTGGGGCGGGCAGGTTGGGCTCCTACGAGCAGTACTTC.

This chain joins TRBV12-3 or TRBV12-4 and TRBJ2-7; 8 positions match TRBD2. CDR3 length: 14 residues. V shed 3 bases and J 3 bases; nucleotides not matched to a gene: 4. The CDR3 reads CASSFSSGDYEQYF. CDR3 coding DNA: TGTGCCAGCAGTTTTAGTAGCGGGGACTACGAGCAGTACTTC.

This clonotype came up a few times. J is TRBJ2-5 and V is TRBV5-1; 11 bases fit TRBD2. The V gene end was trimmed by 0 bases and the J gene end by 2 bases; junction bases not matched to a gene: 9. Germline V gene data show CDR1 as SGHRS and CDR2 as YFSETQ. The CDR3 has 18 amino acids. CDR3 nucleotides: TGCGCCAGCAGCTTGGTGTTCCGGACTAGCGGGCTACAAGAGACCCAGTACTTC. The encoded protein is CASSLVFRTSGLQETQYF.

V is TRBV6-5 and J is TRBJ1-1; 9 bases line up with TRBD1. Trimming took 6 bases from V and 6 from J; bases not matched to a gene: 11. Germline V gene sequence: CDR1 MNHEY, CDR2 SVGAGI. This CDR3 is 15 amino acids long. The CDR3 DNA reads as TGTGCCAGCAGGAGACAGGGGGGAGCCACATCTGAAGCTTTCTTT. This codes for CASRRQGGATSEAFF.

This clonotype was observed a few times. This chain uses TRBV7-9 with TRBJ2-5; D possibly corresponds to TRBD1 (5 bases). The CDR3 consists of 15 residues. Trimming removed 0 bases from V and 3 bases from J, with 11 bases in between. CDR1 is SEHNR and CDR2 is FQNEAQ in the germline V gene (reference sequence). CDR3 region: CASSLALGVEETQYF. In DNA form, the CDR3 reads TGTGCCAGCAGCTTAGCGCTAGGGGTTGAAGAGACCCAGTACTTC.

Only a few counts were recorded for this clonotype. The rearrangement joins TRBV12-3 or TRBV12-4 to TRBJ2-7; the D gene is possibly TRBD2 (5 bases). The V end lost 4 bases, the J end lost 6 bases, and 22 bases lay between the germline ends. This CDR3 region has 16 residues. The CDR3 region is CASSSMVGEGSLEQYF. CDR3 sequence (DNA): TGTGCCAGCAGTTCCATGGTTGGCGAGGGAAGCCTCGAGCAGTACTTC.

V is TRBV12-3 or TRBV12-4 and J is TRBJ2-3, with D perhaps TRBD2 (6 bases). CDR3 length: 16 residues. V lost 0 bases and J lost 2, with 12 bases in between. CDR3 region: CASSLARRGDTDTQYF. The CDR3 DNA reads TGTGCCAGCAGTTTAGCCCGGAGGGGTGACACAGATACGCAGTATTTT.

The CDR3 nucleotides read TGCGCCAGCAGCCAAGGCCCCATAGGGCGGGATAACTACAATGAGCAGTTCTTC. Its translation: CASSQGPIGRDNYNEQFF. This chain uses TRBV4-3 with TRBJ2-1, with D possibly TRBD2 on 6 matching bases. Germline CDR1 is LGHNA and CDR2 is YSLEER. This CDR3 comprises 18 residues. V was pared by 1 base and J by 3 bases, with 19 bases between.

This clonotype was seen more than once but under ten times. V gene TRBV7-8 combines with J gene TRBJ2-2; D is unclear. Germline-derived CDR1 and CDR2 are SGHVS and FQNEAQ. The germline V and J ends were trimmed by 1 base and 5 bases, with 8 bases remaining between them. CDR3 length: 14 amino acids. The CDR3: CASSLVIRTGELFF. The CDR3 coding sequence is TGTGCCAGCAGCTTAGTGATCAGAACCGGGGAGCTGTTTTTT.

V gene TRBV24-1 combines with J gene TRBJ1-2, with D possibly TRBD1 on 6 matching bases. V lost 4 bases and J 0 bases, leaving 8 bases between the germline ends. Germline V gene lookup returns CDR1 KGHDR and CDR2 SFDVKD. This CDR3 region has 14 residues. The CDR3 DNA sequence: TGTGCCACCAGTGACTGGACAGCTAACTATGGCTACACCTTC. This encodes CATSDWTANYGYTF.

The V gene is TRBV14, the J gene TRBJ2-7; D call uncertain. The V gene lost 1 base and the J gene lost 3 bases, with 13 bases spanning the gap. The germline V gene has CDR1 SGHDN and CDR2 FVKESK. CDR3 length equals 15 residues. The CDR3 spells CASSQGTATNYEQYF. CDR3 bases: TGTGCCAGCAGCCAAGGGACGGCTACGAACTACGAGCAGTACTTC.

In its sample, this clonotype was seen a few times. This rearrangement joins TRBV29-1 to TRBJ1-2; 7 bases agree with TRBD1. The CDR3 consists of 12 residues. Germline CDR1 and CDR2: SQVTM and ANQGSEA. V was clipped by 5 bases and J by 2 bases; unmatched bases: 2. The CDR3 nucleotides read TGCAGCGTTCAACAGGGGAACTATGGCTACACCTTC. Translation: CSVQQGNYGYTF.

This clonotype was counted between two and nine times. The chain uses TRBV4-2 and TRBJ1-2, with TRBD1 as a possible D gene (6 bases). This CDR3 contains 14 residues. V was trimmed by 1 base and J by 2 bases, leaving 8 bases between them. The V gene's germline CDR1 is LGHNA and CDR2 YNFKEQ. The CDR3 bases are TGTGCCAGCAGCCAAGGGGGGGCAAACTATGGCTACACCTTC. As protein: CASSQGGANYGYTF.

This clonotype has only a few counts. This CDR3 is CASSPPLGLAEEAGTQYF. The CDR3 bases are TGTGCCAGCAGTCCCCCCTTGGGGCTAGCGGAAGAAGCGGGTACGCAGTATTTT. The gene calls are TRBV11-2 and TRBJ2-3, with TRBD2 matching 7 bases. The CDR3 totals 18 residues. CDR1 is SGHAT and CDR2 is FQNNGV in the germline V gene. The ends lost 6 bases at V and 8 bases at J; junction bases unmatched: 23.

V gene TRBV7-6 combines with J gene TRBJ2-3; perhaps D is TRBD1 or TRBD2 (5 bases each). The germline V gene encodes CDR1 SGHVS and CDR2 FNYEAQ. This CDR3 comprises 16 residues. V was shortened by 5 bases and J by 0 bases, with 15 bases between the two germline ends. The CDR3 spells CASSPWDGASTDTQYF. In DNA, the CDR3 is TGTGCCAGCAGCCCCTGGGACGGAGCTAGCACAGATACGCAGTATTTT.